The rows below give T cell receptor beta chains drawn from one sample of a study of Ad26.COV2.S vaccination and SARS-CoV-2 variants. The table came from immunoSEQ multiplex PCR; TCRdb's copy has only in-frame clones and leaves some out. Here the sample spans 180,000 or so clones, roughly 85% being singletons. The sequencing here drew on peripheral blood, taken after recovery from COVID-19. These receptors all come from a human donor who had recovered from COVID-19. Both conserved end residues are part of each CDR3. Each record gives: V gene, D gene, clone size, J gene, CDR3 protein, CDR3 DNA. The D gene is left open where the match is weak. Only some rows state a clone size, as once, few, many or a class for expanded clones.

V: TRBV4-1; D: .; size: .; J: TRBJ1-5; CDR3: CASSRPGGDQPQHF; DNA: TGCGCCAGCAGCCGCCCTGGGGGTGACCAGCCCCAGCATTTT
V: TRBV19; D: .; size: .; J: TRBJ1-5; CDR3: CASSRTLNQPQHF; DNA: TGTGCCAGTAGTCGGACCCTTAATCAGCCCCAGCATTTT
V: TRBV10-1; D: .; size: .; J: TRBJ2-4; CDR3: CASSKTGPGRNIQYF; DNA: TGCGCCAGCAGTAAGACAGGCCCCGGGAGGAACATTCAGTACTTC
V: TRBV11-1; D: .; size: .; J: TRBJ2-5; CDR3: CASSLGDYPPYF; DNA: TGTGCCAGCAGCTTAGGCGACTACCCACCGTACTTC
V: TRBV3-1/TRBV3-2; D: .; size: .; J: TRBJ2-2; CDR3: CASSQERVILFF; DNA: TGTGCCAGCAGCCAAGAACGGGTAATACTGTTTTTT
V: TRBV9; D: TRBD2; size: .; J: TRBJ2-1; CDR3: CASSVGSSGGADEQFF; DNA: TGTGCCAGCAGCGTAGGATCAAGCGGGGGGGCCGATGAGCAGTTCTTC
V: TRBV4-2; D: .; size: .; J: TRBJ1-6; CDR3: CASSQDSATAKYSYNSPLHF; DNA: TGTGCCAGCAGCCAAGATAGTGCAACAGCGAAATACTCCTATAATTCACCCCTCCACTTT
V: TRBV27; D: .; size: .; J: TRBJ2-1; CDR3: CASSLVQHNEQFF; DNA: TGTGCCAGCAGTTTAGTACAGCACAATGAGCAGTTCTTC
V: TRBV9; D: TRBD1; size: .; J: TRBJ1-4; CDR3: CASSLWTGGGTNEKLFF; DNA: TGTGCCAGCAGCCTGTGGACAGGGGGAGGTACTAATGAAAAACTGTTTTTT
V: TRBV28; D: .; size: .; J: TRBJ1-2; CDR3: CASSGTNYGYTF; DNA: TGTGCCAGTTCGGGAACTAACTATGGCTACACCTTC
V: TRBV7-2; D: .; size: .; J: TRBJ2-2; CDR3: CASSFNLWAGELFF; DNA: TGTGCCAGCAGCTTCAACCTCTGGGCCGGGGAGCTGTTTTTT
V: TRBV19; D: .; size: .; J: TRBJ1-6; CDR3: CASSIGGNNSPLHF; DNA: TGTGCCAGTAGTATAGGGGGTAATAATTCACCCCTCCACTTT
V: TRBV28; D: .; size: .; J: TRBJ2-3; CDR3: CASSPLFFGGGADTQYF; DNA: TGTGCCAGCAGCCCCCTTTTTTTCGGGGGAGGCGCAGATACGCAGTATTTT
V: TRBV28; D: .; size: .; J: TRBJ2-4; CDR3: CASSSTGRLLHF; DNA: TGTGCCAGCAGCTCCACAGGGCGGTTATTACACTTC
V: TRBV7-8; D: .; size: .; J: TRBJ2-7; CDR3: CASSLMGRVEWEQYF; DNA: TGTGCCAGCAGCCTCATGGGTAGGGTGGAATGGGAGCAGTACTTC
V: TRBV7-8; D: TRBD2; size: .; J: TRBJ2-7; CDR3: CASGVSGRSYEQYF; DNA: TGTGCCAGTGGAGTTAGCGGGAGATCCTACGAGCAGTACTTC
V: TRBV5-1; D: .; size: .; J: TRBJ1-1; CDR3: CASSLEQGYTEAFF; DNA: TGCGCCAGCAGCTTGGAGCAGGGGTACACTGAAGCTTTCTTT
V: TRBV7-2; D: .; size: .; J: TRBJ2-7; CDR3: CASSQGIPPNEQYF; DNA: TGTGCCAGCAGCCAGGGGATCCCCCCGAACGAGCAGTACTTC
V: TRBV2; D: .; size: .; J: TRBJ1-1; CDR3: CASSAVVRAEAFF; DNA: TGTGCCAGCAGCGCAGTGGTTAGGGCTGAAGCTTTCTTT
V: TRBV7-8; D: TRBD1; size: .; J: TRBJ2-1; CDR3: CASSFMRQGSNEQFF; DNA: TGTGCCAGCAGCTTTATGAGACAGGGGTCCAATGAGCAGTTCTTC
V: TRBV2; D: .; size: .; J: TRBJ1-1; CDR3: CASSEWGMNTEAFF; DNA: TGTGCCAGCAGTGAATGGGGAATGAACACTGAAGCTTTCTTT
V: TRBV7-6; D: .; size: .; J: TRBJ1-4; CDR3: CASSLGGSVNEKLFF; DNA: TGTGCCAGCAGCTTAGGGGGATCGGTTAATGAAAAACTGTTTTTT
V: TRBV9; D: TRBD2; size: .; J: TRBJ2-1; CDR3: CASSETSGGYNEQFF; DNA: TGTGCCAGCAGCGAGACTAGCGGGGGCTACAATGAGCAGTTCTTC
V: TRBV6-4; D: TRBD1; size: .; J: TRBJ2-1; CDR3: CASSRDSYNEQFF; DNA: TGTGCCAGCAGCCGGGACAGCTACAATGAGCAGTTCTTC
V: TRBV28; D: .; size: once; J: TRBJ1-2; CDR3: CASSSTGLYGYTF; DNA: TGTGCCAGCAGCTCCACAGGACTCTATGGCTACACCTTC
V: TRBV4-1; D: .; size: .; J: TRBJ1-1; CDR3: CASSQDRFMNTEAFF; DNA: TGCGCCAGCAGCCAAGACAGATTCATGAACACTGAAGCTTTCTTT
V: TRBV5-1; D: .; size: .; J: TRBJ1-1; CDR3: CASSLTGQGLTEAFF; DNA: TGCGCCAGCAGCTTGACAGGTCAGGGACTCACTGAAGCTTTCTTT
V: TRBV11-3; D: .; size: .; J: TRBJ2-1; CDR3: CASSLDRDKHYNEQFF; DNA: TGTGCCAGCAGCTTAGATCGGGACAAACACTACAATGAGCAGTTCTTC
V: TRBV9; D: TRBD2; size: once; J: TRBJ2-7; CDR3: CASSQDGLAGYEQYF; DNA: TGTGCCAGCAGTCAAGATGGACTAGCAGGCTACGAGCAGTACTTC
V: TRBV27; D: .; size: .; J: TRBJ2-2; CDR3: CASSLTSGAINTGELFF; DNA: TGTGCCAGCAGTTTAACCTCGGGTGCTATAAACACCGGGGAGCTGTTTTTT
V: TRBV21-1; D: .; size: .; J: TRBJ2-2; CDR3: CASSKGSEHHTGELFF; DNA: TGTGCCAGCAGCAAAGGAAGTGAACACCACACCGGGGAGCTGTTTTTT
V: TRBV3-1/TRBV3-2; D: .; size: .; J: TRBJ2-1; CDR3: CATRTGGEQFF; DNA: TGTGCCACCAGGACTGGTGGTGAGCAGTTCTTC
V: TRBV2; D: TRBD1; size: .; J: TRBJ2-7; CDR3: CASSRTDRVSYEQYF; DNA: TGTGCCAGCAGTCGGACGGACAGGGTTTCCTACGAGCAGTACTTC
V: TRBV7-8; D: .; size: .; J: TRBJ2-5; CDR3: CASSPSTRETQYF; DNA: TGTGCCAGCAGTCCTAGCACCCGGGAGACCCAGTACTTC
V: TRBV19; D: .; size: few; J: TRBJ2-7; CDR3: CASSIVTRGEQYF; DNA: TGTGCCAGTAGTATAGTAACTAGGGGCGAGCAGTACTTC
V: TRBV10-3; D: .; size: .; J: TRBJ2-2; CDR3: CAAGGRTGELFF; DNA: TGTGCCGCCGGGGGCAGGACCGGGGAGCTGTTTTTT
V: TRBV4-1; D: .; size: .; J: TRBJ1-5; CDR3: CASSQYPGLNSNQPQHF; DNA: TGCGCCAGCAGCCAGTACCCCGGTCTAAATAGCAATCAGCCCCAGCATTTT
V: TRBV6-5; D: .; size: .; J: TRBJ2-2; CDR3: CATPTPTNTGELFF; DNA: TGTGCCACCCCGACACCCACGAACACCGGGGAGCTGTTTTTT
V: TRBV10-3; D: TRBD2; size: .; J: TRBJ2-5; CDR3: CAISLAGGQETQYF; DNA: TGTGCCATCAGCCTAGCGGGGGGCCAAGAGACCCAGTACTTC